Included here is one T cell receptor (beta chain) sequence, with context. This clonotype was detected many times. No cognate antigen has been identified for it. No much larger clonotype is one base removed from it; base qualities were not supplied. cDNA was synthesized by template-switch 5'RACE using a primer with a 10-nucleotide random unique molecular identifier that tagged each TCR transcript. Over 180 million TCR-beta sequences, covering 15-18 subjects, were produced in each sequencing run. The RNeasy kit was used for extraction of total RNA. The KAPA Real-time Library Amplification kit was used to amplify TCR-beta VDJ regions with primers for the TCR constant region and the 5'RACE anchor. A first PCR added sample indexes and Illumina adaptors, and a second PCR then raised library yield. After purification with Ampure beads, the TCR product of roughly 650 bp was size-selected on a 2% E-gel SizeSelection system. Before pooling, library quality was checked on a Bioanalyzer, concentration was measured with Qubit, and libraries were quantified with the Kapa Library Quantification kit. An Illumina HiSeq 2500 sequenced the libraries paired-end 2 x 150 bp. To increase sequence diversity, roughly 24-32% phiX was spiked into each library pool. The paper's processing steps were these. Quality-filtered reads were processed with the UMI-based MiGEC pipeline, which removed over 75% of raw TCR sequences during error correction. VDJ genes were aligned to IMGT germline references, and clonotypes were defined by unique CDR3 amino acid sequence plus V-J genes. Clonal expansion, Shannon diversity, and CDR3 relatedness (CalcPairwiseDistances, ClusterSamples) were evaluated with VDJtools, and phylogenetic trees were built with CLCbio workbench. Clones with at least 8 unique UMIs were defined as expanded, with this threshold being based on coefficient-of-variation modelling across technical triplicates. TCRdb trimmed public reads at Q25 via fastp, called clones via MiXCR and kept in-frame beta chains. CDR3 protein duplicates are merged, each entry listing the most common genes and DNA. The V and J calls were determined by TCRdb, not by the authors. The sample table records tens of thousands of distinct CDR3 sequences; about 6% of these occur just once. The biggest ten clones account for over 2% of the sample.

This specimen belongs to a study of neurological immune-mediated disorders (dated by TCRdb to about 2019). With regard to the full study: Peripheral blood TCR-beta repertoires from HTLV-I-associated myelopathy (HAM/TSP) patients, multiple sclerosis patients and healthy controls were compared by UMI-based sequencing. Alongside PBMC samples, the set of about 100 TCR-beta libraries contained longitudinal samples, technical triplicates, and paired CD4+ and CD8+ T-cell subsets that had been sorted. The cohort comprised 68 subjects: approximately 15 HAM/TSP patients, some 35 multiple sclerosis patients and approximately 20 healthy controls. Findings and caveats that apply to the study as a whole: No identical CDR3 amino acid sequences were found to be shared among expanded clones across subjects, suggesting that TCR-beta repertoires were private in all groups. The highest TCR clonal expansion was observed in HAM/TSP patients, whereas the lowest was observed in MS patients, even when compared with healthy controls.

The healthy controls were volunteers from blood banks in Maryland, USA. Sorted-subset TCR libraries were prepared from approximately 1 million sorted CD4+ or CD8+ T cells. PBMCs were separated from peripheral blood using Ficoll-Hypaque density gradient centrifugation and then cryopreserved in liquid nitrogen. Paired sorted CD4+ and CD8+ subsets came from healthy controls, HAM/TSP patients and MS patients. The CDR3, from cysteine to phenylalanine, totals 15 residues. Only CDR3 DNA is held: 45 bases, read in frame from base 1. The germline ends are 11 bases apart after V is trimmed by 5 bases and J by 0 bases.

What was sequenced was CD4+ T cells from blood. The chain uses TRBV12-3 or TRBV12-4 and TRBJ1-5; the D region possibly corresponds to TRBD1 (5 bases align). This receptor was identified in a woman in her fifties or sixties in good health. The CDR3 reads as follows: CASSPDSNSNQPQHF. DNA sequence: TGTGCCAGCAGTCCAGACAGCAATAGCAATCAGCCCCAGCATTTT.